Shown below are 3 T cell receptor beta chains from a single sample sequenced in a study of radiotherapy plus CTLA-4 blockade in lung cancer. The data were produced by immunoSEQ multiplex PCR, yet TCRdb's version contains in-frame clones alone and is incomplete. The sample carries some 32,000 clones, roughly 77% recorded once. The starting material was peripheral blood, obtained from a patient treated with radiotherapy plus ipilimumab. These receptors all stem from a human donor with non-small cell lung cancer that progressed on radiotherapy plus ipilimumab.

This chain uses TRBV6-1 with TRBJ1-2, with D uncertain. The CDR3 runs 17 residues. Germline CDR1 is MNHNS and CDR2 is SASEGT. V lost 4 bases and J lost 0, with 18 bases in between. The CDR3 DNA reads TGTGCCAGCAGTGGAGGGCCCCACACTCAGGCTAACTATGGCTACACCTTC. Translation: CASSGGPHTQANYGYTF.

The chain uses TRBV5-1 and TRBJ2-1; D gene uncertain. Trimming pared 6 bases from V and 5 bases from J, leaving 18 bases between. This CDR3 is built from 15 residues. Looked up from germline, CDR1 is SGHRS and CDR2 is YFSETQ. The CDR3 DNA follows: TGCGCCAGCAAAATATCTGGGCAGGTAAACAATGAGCAGTTCTTC. The encoded protein is CASKISGQVNNEQFF.

This chain connects TRBV7-2 to TRBJ2-7; the match to TRBD2 covers 13 bases. CDR3 length: 14 residues. Trimming removed 4 bases from V and 9 bases from J; junction bases left unmatched: 6. In germline, CDR1 is SGHTA, CDR2 FQGNSA. The CDR3 protein is CASSSGLAGVVQYF. CDR3 DNA sequence: TGTGCCAGCAGCTCCGGACTAGCGGGGGTCGTGCAGTACTTC.